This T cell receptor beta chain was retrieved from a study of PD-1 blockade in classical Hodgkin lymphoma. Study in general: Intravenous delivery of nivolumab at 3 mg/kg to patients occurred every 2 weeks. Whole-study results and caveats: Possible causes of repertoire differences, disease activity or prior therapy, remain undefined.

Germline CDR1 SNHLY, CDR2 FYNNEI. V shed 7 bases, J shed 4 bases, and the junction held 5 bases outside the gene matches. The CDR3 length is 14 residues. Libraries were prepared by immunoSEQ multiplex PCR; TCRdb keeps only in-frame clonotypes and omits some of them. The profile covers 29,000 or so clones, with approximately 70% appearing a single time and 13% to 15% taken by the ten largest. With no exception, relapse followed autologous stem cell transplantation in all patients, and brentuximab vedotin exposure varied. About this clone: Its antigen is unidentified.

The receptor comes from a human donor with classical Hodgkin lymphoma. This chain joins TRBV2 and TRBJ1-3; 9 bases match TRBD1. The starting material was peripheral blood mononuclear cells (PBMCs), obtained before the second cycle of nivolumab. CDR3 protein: CASTGTGIGNTIYF. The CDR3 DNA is TGTGCCAGCACCGGGACAGGGATCGGAAACACCATATATTTT.